A selection of T cell receptor beta chains follows, all from one sample in a study of T cell responses to AZD1222 COVID-19 vaccine. TCRdb's table, derived via immunoSEQ multiplex PCR, lists solely in-frame clones and lacks some. The table shows about 120,000 clones, with almost 90% occurring only once. The sample was peripheral blood, taken on day 0 of AZD1222 vaccination. The receptors come from an adult in good health. Each CDR3 is given with its conserved first and last residue. The order of the fields is V gene, J gene, CDR3 length, CDR3 protein.

v_gene: TRBV28
j_gene: TRBJ2-2
len: 13
CDR3aa: CASSLSNTGELFF

v_gene: TRBV9
j_gene: TRBJ1-1
len: 15
CDR3aa: CASSPRTGLNTEAFF

v_gene: TRBV5-1
j_gene: TRBJ1-1
len: 14
CDR3aa: CASSLSQLGTEAFF

v_gene: TRBV24-1
j_gene: TRBJ2-5
len: 15
CDR3aa: CATSDPRTGKETQYF

v_gene: TRBV5-5
j_gene: TRBJ1-2
len: 12
CDR3aa: CASSPRGNGYTF

v_gene: TRBV5-1
j_gene: TRBJ1-2
len: 13
CDR3aa: CASSFNGDYGYTF

v_gene: TRBV21-1
j_gene: TRBJ1-2
len: 14
CDR3aa: CASRILMGSKGYTF

v_gene: TRBV10-1
j_gene: TRBJ1-1
len: 12
CDR3aa: CASHSPGTEAFF

v_gene: TRBV7-2
j_gene: TRBJ1-3
len: 18
CDR3aa: CASSLALSPGASGNTIYF

v_gene: TRBV2
j_gene: TRBJ1-6
len: 15
CDR3aa: CASLRPGLTDSPLHF

v_gene: TRBV4-3
j_gene: TRBJ2-7
len: 14
CDR3aa: CASSQETVSYEQYF

v_gene: TRBV6-1
j_gene: TRBJ1-1
len: 12
CDR3aa: CASSEVWAEAFF

v_gene: TRBV12-3/TRBV12-4
j_gene: TRBJ1-6
len: 12
CDR3aa: CASSSNDSPLHF

v_gene: TRBV19
j_gene: TRBJ2-3
len: 15
CDR3aa: CASSSRTGASDTQYF

v_gene: TRBV19
j_gene: TRBJ1-4
len: 19
CDR3aa: CASSIDPPDRGIFDEKLFF

v_gene: TRBV19
j_gene: TRBJ1-2
len: 13
CDR3aa: CASSLQGQEGYTF

v_gene: TRBV18
j_gene: TRBJ1-4
len: 13
CDR3aa: CASSPGLEEKLFF